The 26 T cell receptor beta chains reported below all come from one sample, sequenced in a study of regulatory T cells in long-lasting Graves disease. Assembly of TCR beta libraries relied on iRepertoire HTBI primers together with Arm-PCR of CDR3 regions. Using its own MiXCR run on the multiplex PCR reads, TCRdb lists one record per CDR3 protein. In the table there are 680,000 or so distinct CDR3 sequences, around 17% of which are singletons. The time point: newly diagnosed GD, antithyroid drugs for less than 3 months. Researchers made the TCR library from RNA that was extracted from PBMCs. These same records also appear under a second study, on T cells in Graves' hyperthyroidism and ophthalmopathy.

Sample: peripheral blood mononuclear cells (PBMCs), taken at new diagnosis, from a patient treated with antithyroid drugs. The receptors shown here come from a woman in her 30s with Graves disease.

This clonotype has ten or more counts. The V gene is TRBV2, the J gene TRBJ2-2; D perhaps matches TRBD1 (7 bases). V was trimmed by 4 bases and J by 8 bases, leaving 11 bases between them. The CDR3 runs 13 residues. Germline V gives CDR1 SNHLY, CDR2 FYNNEI. CDR3 nucleotide sequence: TGTGCCAGCAGTGCCCAGGGGGGAGGGGAGCTGTTTTTT. The encoded protein is CASSAQGGGELFF.

This clonotype was recorded at least ten times. The chain recombines TRBV29-1 with TRBJ2-1; no definite D call. V was clipped by 7 bases and J by 4 bases, with 5 bases between them. Germline V gene lookup returns CDR1 SQVTM and CDR2 ANQGSEA. The CDR3 spans 10 residues. CDR3 amino acids: CSGVYNEQFF. The CDR3 bases are TGCAGCGGAGTATACAATGAGCAGTTCTTC.

This clonotype was observed many times. V usage is TRBV2 and J usage is TRBJ2-7; weak D call: TRBD2 (6 bases). Germline V CDR1 and CDR2: SNHLY, FYNNEI. CDR3 length: 15 amino acids. Trimming removed 5 bases from V and 0 bases from J, with 14 bases in between. The CDR3 sequence is CASSNPASASYEQYF. In nucleotides, the CDR3 is TGTGCCAGCAGTAATCCGGCTAGCGCCTCCTACGAGCAGTACTTC.

There are many counts of this clonotype. V is TRBV7-3 and J is TRBJ2-7, with a weak D call TRBD2 (5 bases). The CDR3 spans 15 residues. Germline CDR1 and CDR2: SGHTA and FQGTGA. The germline V and J ends were trimmed by 0 bases and 2 bases, with 11 bases remaining between them. Here the CDR3 reads CASSLTREGAYEQYF. Here the CDR3 DNA reads TGTGCCAGCAGCTTAACCAGAGAGGGTGCCTACGAGCAGTACTTC.

In this sample, this clonotype turned up many times. The chain employs TRBV27 and TRBJ1-5; no definite D call. This CDR3 spans 14 amino acids. V was shortened by 6 bases and J by 6 bases, with 15 bases between the two germline ends. Germline V lookup: CDR1 MNHEY, CDR2 SMNVEV (reference sequence). The CDR3 loop reads CASRPPGVGQPQHF. DNA of the CDR3: TGTGCCAGCAGACCCCCCGGGGTCGGTCAGCCCCAGCATTTT.

This clonotype was seen at least ten times. This sequence joins TRBV30 and TRBJ2-7; a weak D match, TRBD1 (7 bases). The germline V gene encodes CDR1 GTSNPN and CDR2 SVGIG (reference sequence). There are 13 residues in the CDR3. The V end lost 2 bases, the J end lost 6 bases, and 14 bases lay between the germline ends. The CDR3 nucleotides read TGTGCCTGGAGTCTTACCCAGGGGGGCGAGCAGTACTTC. Protein: CAWSLTQGGEQYF.

The chain combines TRBV19 with TRBJ2-7; TRBD1 agrees at 7 bases. The CDR3 consists of 14 residues. CDR1 and CDR2 (germline): LNHDA, SQIVND (reference sequence). V shed 5 bases and J 5 bases; nucleotides not matched to a gene: 9. The CDR3 is CASSARGQGNEQYF. The CDR3, as DNA: TGTGCCAGTAGTGCAAGGGGGCAAGGAAACGAGCAGTACTTC.

The J gene is TRBJ1-3, the V gene TRBV7-9; D ambiguous. CDR1 SEHNR and CDR2 FQNEAQ come from the germline V gene (reference sequence). Trimming cost V 6 bases and J 2 bases, with 11 bases left between them. This CDR3 comprises 14 residues. This chain's CDR3 is CASSFPIPGNTIYF. The DNA of the CDR3 is TGTGCCAGCAGTTTCCCTATCCCTGGAAACACCATATATTTT. The entire variable domain, with the rest obtained from reference TRBV7-9 and TRBJ1-3, is as follows: DTGVSQNPRHKITKRGQNVTFRCDPISEHNRLYWYRQTLGQGPEFLTYFQNEAQLEKSRLLSDRFSAERPKGSFSTLEIQRTEQGDSAMYLCASSFPIPGNTIYFGEGSWLTVV.

This clonotype appeared many times. The chain recombines TRBV5-1 with TRBJ2-7; the D call may be TRBD1 or TRBD2 (5 bases each). The CDR3 extends over 15 amino acids. CDR1 SGHRS and CDR2 YFSETQ come from the germline V gene. The V gene lost 4 bases and the J gene lost 7 bases, with 21 bases spanning the gap. The CDR3 here is CASSPAGTKIREQYF. CDR3 in DNA: TGCGCCAGCAGCCCGGCCGGGACCAAGATTCGGGAGCAGTACTTC.

This clonotype appeared a few times. A read error may account for a junction end that differs from germline. The rearrangement links TRBV15 to TRBJ2-5; 9 nucleotides align to TRBD1. The CDR3 runs 14 residues. Per the germline V gene, CDR1 is LNHNV and CDR2 is YYDKDF (reference sequence). CDR3 sequence: CATSRGTGQETQHF. Written as DNA, the CDR3 is TGTGCCACCAGCCGCGGGACAGGGCAAGAGACCCAGCACTTC.

At least ten counts were recorded for this clonotype. The gene calls are TRBV11-2 and TRBJ1-1, with D maybe TRBD1 (6 bases). Germline V CDR1 and CDR2: SGHAT, FQNNGV. The CDR3 loop spans 13 amino acids. V was cut by 3 bases and J by 6 bases, with 11 bases left in between. This chain's CDR3 is CASSLIGGSEAFF. The CDR3 nucleotides read TGTGCCAGCAGCTTGATAGGGGGTTCTGAAGCTTTCTTT.

This clonotype appeared many times. The chain uses TRBV20-1 and TRBJ2-3; TRBD2 aligns across 9 bases. Germline assignment: CDR1 DFQATT and CDR2 SNEGSKA (reference sequence). This CDR3 spans 15 amino acids. The junction had 7 bases not matched to a gene; V was cut back by 6 bases and J by 0 bases. Here the CDR3 DNA reads TGCAGTGCGGGGGGACTAGCCACGAGCACAGATACGCAGTATTTT. As protein: CSAGGLATSTDTQYF.

There are many counts of this clonotype. J is TRBJ2-1 and V is TRBV9, with D tentatively TRBD1 (6 bases). Germline CDR1 and CDR2: SGDLS and YYNGEE. This CDR3 is built from 16 residues. V gave up 4 bases and J gave up 6 bases, with 20 bases separating them. The CDR3 protein is CASSSEPGHETNEQFF. The DNA for the CDR3 is TGTGCCAGCAGCTCGGAGCCGGGACACGAAACCAATGAGCAGTTCTTC.

This clonotype has only a few counts. A read error is possible here, since a much larger clone lies one base away. V usage is TRBV7-8 and J usage is TRBJ2-1, with TRBD2 matching 7 bases. CDR1 and CDR2 (germline): SGHVS, FQNEAQ. Germline trimming cut 1 base from V and 9 bases from J; bases unmatched to any gene: 6. The CDR3 has 14 amino acids. This chain's CDR3 is CASSLGAPSGEQFF. The CDR3 DNA follows: TGTGCCAGCAGCTTAGGGGCGCCTAGCGGTGAGCAGTTCTTC.

The chain joins TRBV20-1 to TRBJ2-1; no firm D call. The germline V gene has CDR1 DFQATT and CDR2 SNEGSKA (reference sequence). There are 12 residues in the CDR3. Trimming left V 4 bases short and J 3 bases short, with 7 bases between. The CDR3 nucleotides read TGCAGTGCTAACACGAACTACAATGAGCAGTTCTTC. Encoded protein: CSANTNYNEQFF.

The J gene is TRBJ2-6, the V gene TRBV29-1; 10 bases align to TRBD1. Germline CDR1 and CDR2: SQVTM and ANQGSEA. The CDR3 has 16 amino acids. With 6 bases clipped from V and 3 bases from J, the junction kept 8 bases outside the gene matches. CDR3 residues: CSVGQGKVLGANVLTF. In nucleotides, the CDR3 is TGCAGCGTGGGACAGGGGAAAGTTCTTGGGGCCAACGTCCTGACTTTC.

The chain employs TRBV7-9 and TRBJ2-6, with 9 bases that match TRBD1. CDR1 is SEHNR and CDR2 is FQNEAQ in the germline V gene (reference sequence). After removal of 10 bases from V and 2 bases from J, the junction contained 15 bases not matched to a gene. This CDR3 spans 18 amino acids. CDR3 DNA sequence: TGTGCCATAAACAGGGCTACAGGGGGCGCCCCTGGGGCCAACGTCCTGACTTTC. Encoded protein: CAINRATGGAPGANVLTF.

This clonotype was seen at least ten times. This chain joins TRBV9 and TRBJ1-1; TRBD1 aligns across 7 bases. Per the germline V gene, CDR1 is SGDLS and CDR2 is YYNGEE. The length of the CDR3 is 14 residues. Trimming at V came to 3 bases and at J to 9 bases, leaving 11 bases not matched to a gene. CDR3 residues: CASSAYLDRDKAFF. The CDR3 DNA sequence: TGTGCCAGCAGCGCATATTTAGACAGGGATAAAGCTTTCTTT.

The genes are TRBV30 and TRBJ2-5, with D hard to call. Per the germline V gene, CDR1 is GTSNPN and CDR2 is SVGIG (reference sequence). The length of the CDR3 is 15 residues. V lost 0 bases, J lost 0 bases, and 11 bases lay in between. CDR3 protein: CAWSVRTADQETQYF. CDR3 in DNA: TGTGCCTGGAGTGTCCGAACCGCGGACCAAGAGACCCAGTACTTC.

This clonotype was counted at least ten times. The chain recombines TRBV28 with TRBJ1-4; TRBD1 aligns across 11 bases. Germline loops: CDR1 MDHEN, CDR2 SYDVKM. This CDR3 region has 15 residues. J was trimmed by 8 bases and V by 4 bases; bases with no gene match: 6. The CDR3 loop reads CASSSVGTGGEKLFF. The CDR3 nucleotides read TGTGCCAGCAGTTCCGTCGGGACAGGGGGGGAAAAACTGTTTTTT.

In this sample, this clonotype turned up many times. The gene calls are TRBV2 and TRBJ2-1, with D perhaps TRBD2 (5 bases). The CDR3 consists of 14 residues. Trimming pared 7 bases from V and 1 base from J, leaving 11 bases between. Germline CDR1 is SNHLY and CDR2 is FYNNEI. The CDR3 loop reads CASIRTGSYNEQFF. DNA for the CDR3: TGTGCCAGCATTCGCACGGGGTCCTACAATGAGCAGTTCTTC.

The chain links TRBV19 to TRBJ1-3; tentative D call: TRBD1 (5 bases). Trimming stripped 5 bases from V and 7 bases from J, with 18 bases between. In germline, CDR1 is LNHDA, CDR2 SQIVND (reference sequence). The CDR3 sequence is 15 residues long. The CDR3 spells CASSPNGSRGNTIYF. The CDR3 DNA reads TGTGCCAGTAGTCCGAACGGGTCCCGGGGCAACACCATATATTTT.

The table lists this clonotype with many counts. CDR3 amino acids: CASAGGTDEKLFF. CDR3 bases: TGTGCCAGCGCAGGGGGGACCGATGAAAAACTGTTTTTT. V usage is TRBV2 and J usage is TRBJ1-4; TRBD1 matches 7 bases. This CDR3 contains 13 residues. Germline assignment: CDR1 SNHLY and CDR2 FYNNEI. The ends lost 8 bases at V and 6 bases at J; junction bases unmatched: 6.

This clonotype has only a few counts. The chain combines TRBV12-3 or TRBV12-4 with TRBJ2-4, with 11 nucleotides matching TRBD2. The CDR3 covers 22 residues. V shed 3 bases and J 8 bases; nucleotides not matched to a gene: 27. The CDR3 is CASSFLGKGPGTSGPDRDIQYF. The DNA for the CDR3 is TGTGCCAGCAGTTTTCTAGGAAAGGGACCCGGGACTAGCGGACCCGACCGGGACATTCAGTACTTC.

In this sample, this clonotype turned up many times. V gene TRBV6-2 or TRBV6-3 combines with J gene TRBJ1-5, with unresolved D. CDR3 length: 14 amino acids. Germline loops: CDR1 MNHEY, CDR2 SVGEGT. V was shortened by 2 bases and J by 1 base, with 6 bases between the two germline ends. The CDR3 bases are TGTGCCAGCAGTTACGCCGGCAGCAATCAGCCCCAGCATTTT. Its translation is CASSYAGSNQPQHF.

This clonotype was seen ten or more times. This chain connects TRBV28 to TRBJ1-5, with 9 bases aligning to TRBD1. This CDR3 has 15 residues. The V and J ends lost 2 bases and 4 bases, in that order; junction bases with no gene match: 3. The germline V gene has CDR1 MDHEN and CDR2 SYDVKM. CDR3 protein: CASSLGDRDNQPQHF. CDR3 DNA sequence: TGTGCCAGCAGTTTAGGGGACAGGGATAATCAGCCCCAGCATTTT.